These T cell receptor beta chains were read from a single sample in a study of T cell clonotyping in hematopoietic cell transplantation. TCRdb's table, derived via immunoSEQ multiplex PCR, lists solely in-frame clones and lacks some. This table holds roughly 80,000 clones, approximately 95% found once. The input for sequencing was peripheral blood mononuclear cells, taken before stem cell transplant. The source is a woman between 45 and 65 years old with acute myeloid leukemia. Some clones in this sample may be carry-over from other donors' samples. Each CDR3 is given with its conserved first and last residue. The D gene is left open where the match is weak. A row's size may be missing; if present it is once, few, many or a size class.

>TRBJ2-7|TRBD2|.|TRBV30
TGTGCCTGGTCTCCGGGAGGGTATCACGAGCAGTACTTC
CAWSPGGYHEQYF
>TRBJ1-2|.|few|TRBV5-4
TGTGCCAGCAGCCTAGGATCCGTTCGGGAGGCGGGTGGCTACACCTTC
CASSLGSVREAGGYTF
>TRBJ2-7|.|.|TRBV6-1
TGTGCCAGCAGTGAGACCATGACGGGCTCTCACGAGCAGTACTTC
CASSETMTGSHEQYF
>TRBJ1-2|TRBD1|few|TRBV7-9
TGTGCCAGCAGGAGGACAGGGGATGGCTACACCTTC
CASRRTGDGYTF
>TRBJ2-5|.|.|TRBV5-1
TGCGCCAGCAGCTTGGGATCTGGAGAGACCCAGTACTTC
CASSLGSGETQYF
>TRBJ1-1|TRBD1|.|TRBV9
TGTGCCAGCACCCGCGGACAGGGGAGGACTGAAGCTTTCTTT
CASTRGQGRTEAFF
>TRBJ1-4|TRBD1|.|TRBV6-5
TGTGCCAGCAGTTACACTAGACAGGGAGAACTGTTTTTT
CASSYTRQGELFF
>TRBJ1-1|.|.|TRBV20-1
TGCAGTGTACGTGACACTGAAGCTTTCTTT
CSVRDTEAFF
>TRBJ2-2|TRBD2|.|TRBV7-9
TGTGCCAGCAGCTGCCATGGTAGCGGGAGATGCACCGGGGAGCTGTTTTTT
CASSCHGSGRCTGELFF
>TRBJ1-2|.|.|TRBV15
TGTGCCACCAAATCGCGGGACGACTATGGCTACACCTTC
CATKSRDDYGYTF
>TRBJ2-5|TRBD2|.|TRBV5-1
TGCGCCAGCAGCTTGGTGGCGGGAGAAGGGGAGACCCAGTACTTC
CASSLVAGEGETQYF
>TRBJ1-1|.|.|TRBV30
TGTGCCTGGAGTTCCGACCTGAACACTGAAGCTTTCTTT
CAWSSDLNTEAFF
>TRBJ1-5|TRBD1|.|TRBV10-3
TGTGCCATAGGGACAGGGGATAGCAATCAGCCCCAGCATTTT
CAIGTGDSNQPQHF
>TRBJ1-3|.|once|TRBV28
TGTGCCAGCAGTGATGGAAACACCATATATTTT
CASSDGNTIYF
>TRBJ2-1|.|.|TRBV9
TGTGCCAGCAGCGTAGCTACATTGGGCTTCTTGGACAATGAGCAGTTCTTC
CASSVATLGFLDNEQFF
>TRBJ2-5|TRBD1|once|TRBV7-2
TGTGCCAGCAGCTTGGGACAGGGGAAAGAGACCCAGTACTTC
CASSLGQGKETQYF
>TRBJ1-3|.|.|TRBV2
TGTGCCAGCAGTGTTGTAGGGTCTGGAAACACCATATATTTT
CASSVVGSGNTIYF
>TRBJ1-2|.|.|TRBV6-6
TGTGCCAGCAGTTTCCTGAGGGAGGGCTACACCTTC
CASSFLREGYTF
>TRBJ2-7|TRBD2|.|TRBV6-5
TGTGCCAGCAGCCCGGGGAGCGGGAGGGCCTACGAGCAGTACTTC
CASSPGSGRAYEQYF
>TRBJ2-2|.|.|TRBV29-1
TGCAGCGTTTTGGGGGAACTAGAGGCCACCGGGGAGCTGTTTTTT
CSVLGELEATGELFF
>TRBJ1-2|.|few|TRBV28
TGTGCCAGCAGTTCCCAGAGGGGAGGGGGGATAGGTGGCTACACCTTC
CASSSQRGGGIGGYTF
>TRBJ2-3|TRBD2|.|TRBV19
TGTGCCAGTAGTTCCCGCGGGAGAGCAGATACGCAGTATTTT
CASSSRGRADTQYF
>TRBJ2-3|.|.|TRBV7-9
TGTGCCAGCAGCTTTAATGTTCTAGCCACAGATACGCAGTATTTT
CASSFNVLATDTQYF
>TRBJ2-3|.|once|TRBV2
TGTGCCAGCATAAGACTCGATGGCGGGGGCACAGATACGCAGTATTTT
CASIRLDGGGTDTQYF
>TRBJ1-2|.|.|TRBV19
TGTGCCAGTACATTAGGCGGGGAGAATGGCTACACCTTC
CASTLGGENGYTF
>TRBJ1-1|.|.|TRBV5-1
TGCGCCAGCAGCCCCCGGCCGAACACTGAAGCTTTCTTT
CASSPRPNTEAFF
>TRBJ1-5|.|.|TRBV2
TGTGCCAGCAGTGTTAACAGGGTGAGCAATCAGCCCCAGCATTTT
CASSVNRVSNQPQHF
>TRBJ1-2|.|.|TRBV28
TGTGCCAGCAGTTTATGGAATGGCATGCGGGACTCTGGCTACACCTTC
CASSLWNGMRDSGYTF
>TRBJ2-1|TRBD2|once|TRBV5-1
TGCGCCAGCAGCTTGGCGGCGGCTAGCGGGTTTCGGGATGAGCAGTTCTTC
CASSLAAASGFRDEQFF
>TRBJ2-7|.|once|TRBV9
TGTGCCAGCAGCCAGTTTGGGGTATCCTACGAGCAGTACTTC
CASSQFGVSYEQYF
>TRBJ1-2|TRBD1|.|TRBV27
TGTGCCAGCAGCTTCGATACCGGGACAGGGGACTATGGCTACACCTTC
CASSFDTGTGDYGYTF
>TRBJ1-4|.|.|TRBV30
TGTGCCTGGGCCGGGACGTATGAAAAACTGTTTTTT
CAWAGTYEKLFF
>TRBJ2-2|.|once|TRBV2
TGTGCCAGCAGTGTAGGCCGGAACACCGGGGAGCTGTTTTTT
CASSVGRNTGELFF
>TRBJ2-7|TRBD2|.|TRBV7-9
TGTGCCAGCAGCTCCGGGACTAGCGCGGGAGAGCAGTACTTC
CASSSGTSAGEQYF
>TRBJ2-7|TRBD2|.|TRBV10-1
TGCGCCAGCAGTGGGACTAGCGGGAGTTACGAGCAGTACTTC
CASSGTSGSYEQYF
>TRBJ2-7|TRBD1|.|TRBV19
TGTGCCAGTAGTGCGGGACAGGGTTCCTACGAGCAGTACTTC
CASSAGQGSYEQYF
>TRBJ2-5|.|.|TRBV20-1
TGCAGTGCTATAGGGGAGACCCAGTACTTC
CSAIGETQYF
>TRBJ1-1|.|.|TRBV7-3
TGTGCCAGCAGCTTTTCATTCAGGGGAGTGAAGATGAACACTGAAGCTTTCTTT
CASSFSFRGVKMNTEAFF
>TRBJ1-4|.|.|TRBV5-1
TGCGCCAGCAGCTTTCGTCCGGGGGAATATGAAAAACTGTTTTTT
CASSFRPGEYEKLFF
>TRBJ2-3|TRBD2|.|TRBV5-1
TGCGCCAGCAGCTCGGGACTAGCAACTAGCACAGATACGCAGTATTTT
CASSSGLATSTDTQYF
>TRBJ2-7|.|.|TRBV19
TGTGCCAGTAGCAACAGCGCGAGCTCCTACGAGCAGTACTTC
CASSNSASSYEQYF
>TRBJ2-1|TRBD1|once|TRBV6-5
TGTGCCAGCAGTTACCGGGACAGCTCCTACAATGAGCAGTTCTTC
CASSYRDSSYNEQFF
>TRBJ1-4|.|once|TRBV28
TGTGCCAGCAGTCGCCAGGGCCTCAGGGCCCCTGAAAAACTGTTTTTT
CASSRQGLRAPEKLFF
>TRBJ1-2|TRBD1|.|TRBV18
TGTGCCAGCTCAGAAACCAGGGGGGACTATGGCTACACCTTC
CASSETRGDYGYTF
>TRBJ1-5|.|.|TRBV28
TGTGCCAGCAGAACAGTCAATCAGCCCCAGCATTTT
CASRTVNQPQHF
>TRBJ2-1|TRBD2|.|TRBV27
TGTGCCACCCGCCCCTTAGCGGGCCTACACAATGAGCAGTTCTTC
CATRPLAGLHNEQFF
>TRBJ2-7|TRBD2|.|TRBV5-4
TGTGCCAGCAGCTTGGTTGAGCGGGGGAGTGAGCAGTACTTC
CASSLVERGSEQYF
>TRBJ1-5|.|.|TRBV6-5
TGTGCCAGCAGTTACTCGGGGGACGGTCAGCCCCAGCATTTT
CASSYSGDGQPQHF
>TRBJ1-4|.|.|TRBV11-2
TGTGCCAGCAGCTCCCGGGTGGGGGCGAGGAATGAAAAACTGTTTTTT
CASSSRVGARNEKLFF
>TRBJ2-7|.|once|TRBV11-2
TGTGCCAGCAGCGCCCAGGGGTACGAGCAGTACTTC
CASSAQGYEQYF
>TRBJ2-7|TRBD2|.|TRBV6-6
TGTGCCAGCAGTCCGAGGACTAGCGGGACCTACGAGCAGTACTTC
CASSPRTSGTYEQYF